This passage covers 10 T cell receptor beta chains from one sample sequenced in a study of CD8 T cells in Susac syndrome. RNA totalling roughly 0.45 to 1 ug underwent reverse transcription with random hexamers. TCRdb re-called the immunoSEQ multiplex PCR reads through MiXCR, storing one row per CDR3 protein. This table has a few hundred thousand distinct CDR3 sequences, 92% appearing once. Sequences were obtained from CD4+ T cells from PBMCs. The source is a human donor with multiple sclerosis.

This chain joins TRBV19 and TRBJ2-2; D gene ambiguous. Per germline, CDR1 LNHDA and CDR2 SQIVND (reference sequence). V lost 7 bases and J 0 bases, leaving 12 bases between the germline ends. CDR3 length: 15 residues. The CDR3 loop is CASIGSPPNTGELFF. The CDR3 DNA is TGTGCCAGTATAGGTAGTCCTCCGAACACCGGGGAGCTGTTTTTT.

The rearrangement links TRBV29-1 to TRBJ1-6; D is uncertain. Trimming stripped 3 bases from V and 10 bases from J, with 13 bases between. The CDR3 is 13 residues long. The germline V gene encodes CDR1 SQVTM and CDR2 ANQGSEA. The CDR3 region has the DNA TGCAGCGTTGACCGTAGGACCGGCTCACCCCTCCACTTT. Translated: CSVDRRTGSPLHF.

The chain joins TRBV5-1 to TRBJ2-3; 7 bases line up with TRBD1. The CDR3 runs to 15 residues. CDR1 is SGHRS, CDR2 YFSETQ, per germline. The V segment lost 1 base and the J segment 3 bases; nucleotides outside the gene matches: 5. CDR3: CASSLTGTVTDTQYF. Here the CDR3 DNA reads TGCGCCAGCAGCTTGACCGGGACAGTGACAGATACGCAGTATTTT.

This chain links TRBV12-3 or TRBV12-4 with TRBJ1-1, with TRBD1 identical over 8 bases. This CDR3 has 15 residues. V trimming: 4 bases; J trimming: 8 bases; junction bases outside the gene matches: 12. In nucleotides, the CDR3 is TGTGCCAGCAGTTCCCGAACATCCCGGACAGGGGAAGCTTTCTTT. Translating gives CASSSRTSRTGEAFF.

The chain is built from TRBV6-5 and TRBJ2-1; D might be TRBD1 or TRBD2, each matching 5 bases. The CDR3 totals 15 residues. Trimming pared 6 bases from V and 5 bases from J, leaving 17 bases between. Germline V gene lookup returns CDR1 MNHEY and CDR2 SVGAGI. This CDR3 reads CASRATLGVNNEQFF. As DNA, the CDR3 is TGTGCCAGCAGGGCCACACTAGGGGTCAACAATGAGCAGTTCTTC.

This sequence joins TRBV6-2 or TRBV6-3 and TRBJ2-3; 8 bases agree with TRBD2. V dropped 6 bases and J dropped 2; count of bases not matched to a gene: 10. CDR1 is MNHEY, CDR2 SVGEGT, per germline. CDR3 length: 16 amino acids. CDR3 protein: CASRPEVAGHTDTQYF. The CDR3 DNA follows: TGTGCCAGCAGACCAGAAGTAGCGGGGCACACAGATACGCAGTATTTT.

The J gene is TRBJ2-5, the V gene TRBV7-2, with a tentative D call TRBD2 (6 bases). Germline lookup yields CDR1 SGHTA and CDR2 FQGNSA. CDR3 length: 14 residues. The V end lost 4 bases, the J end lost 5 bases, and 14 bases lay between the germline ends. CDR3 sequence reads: CASSSRVAGETQYF. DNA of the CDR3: TGTGCCAGCAGCTCCAGGGTGGCGGGGGAGACCCAGTACTTC.

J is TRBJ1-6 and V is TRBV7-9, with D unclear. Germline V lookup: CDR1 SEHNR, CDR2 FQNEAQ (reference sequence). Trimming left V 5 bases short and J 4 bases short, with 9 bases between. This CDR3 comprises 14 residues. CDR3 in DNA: TGTGCCAGCAGCATCCCAGCTTATAATTCACCCCTCCACTTT. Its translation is CASSIPAYNSPLHF.

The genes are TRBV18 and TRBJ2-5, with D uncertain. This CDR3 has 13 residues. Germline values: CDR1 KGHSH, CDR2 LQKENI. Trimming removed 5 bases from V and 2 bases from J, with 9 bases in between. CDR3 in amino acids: CASSVGYQETQYF. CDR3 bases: TGTGCCAGCTCAGTCGGGTATCAAGAGACCCAGTACTTC.

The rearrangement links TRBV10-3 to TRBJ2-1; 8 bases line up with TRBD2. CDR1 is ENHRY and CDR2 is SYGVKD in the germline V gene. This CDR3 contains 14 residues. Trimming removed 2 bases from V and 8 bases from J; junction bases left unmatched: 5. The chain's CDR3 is CAISEQGTSDEQFF. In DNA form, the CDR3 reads TGTGCCATCAGTGAGCAAGGGACTAGTGATGAGCAGTTCTTC.